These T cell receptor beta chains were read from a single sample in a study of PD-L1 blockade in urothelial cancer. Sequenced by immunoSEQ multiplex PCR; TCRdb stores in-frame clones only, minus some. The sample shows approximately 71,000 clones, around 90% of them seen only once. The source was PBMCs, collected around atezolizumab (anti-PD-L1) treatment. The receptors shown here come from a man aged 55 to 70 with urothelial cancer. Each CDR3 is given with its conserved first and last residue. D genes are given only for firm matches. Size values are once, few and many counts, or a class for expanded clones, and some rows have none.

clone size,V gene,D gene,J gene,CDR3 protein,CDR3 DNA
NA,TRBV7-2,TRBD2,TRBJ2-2,CASSLTSGTGELFF,TGTGCCAGCAGCCTGACTAGCGGCACCGGGGAGCTGTTTTTT
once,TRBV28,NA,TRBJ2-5,CASSTEQGIGETQYF,TGTGCCAGCAGTACAGAGCAGGGGATCGGAGAGACCCAGTACTTC
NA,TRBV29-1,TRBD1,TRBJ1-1,CSVRTGGQTEAFF,TGCAGCGTCCGTACAGGGGGCCAGACTGAAGCTTTCTTT
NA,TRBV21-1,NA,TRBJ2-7,CASSKERKAPCAGLSYEQYF,TGTGCCAGCAGCAAAGAAAGAAAGGCGCCGTGCGCGGGGCTTTCCTACGAGCAGTACTTC
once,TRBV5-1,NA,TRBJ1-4,CASSLNSFTNEKLFF,TGCGCCAGCAGCTTAAACAGCTTTACTAATGAAAAACTGTTTTTT
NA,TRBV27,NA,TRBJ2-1,CASSFTLGEQFF,TGTGCCAGCAGTTTTACGCTCGGTGAGCAGTTCTTC
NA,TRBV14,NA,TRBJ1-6,CASSQVGAYSPLHF,TGTGCCAGCAGCCAAGTTGGGGCATATTCACCCCTCCACTTT
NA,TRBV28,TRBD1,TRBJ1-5,CASSTDRVKPQHF,TGTGCCAGCAGCACCGACAGGGTCAAGCCCCAGCATTTT
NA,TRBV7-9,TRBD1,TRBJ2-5,CASSPSQGWEETQYF,TGTGCCAGCAGCCCATCACAGGGGTGGGAAGAGACCCAGTACTTC
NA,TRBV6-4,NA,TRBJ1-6,CASSVRFFGQGDSYNSPLHF,TGTGCCAGCAGTGTTCGGTTCTTCGGGCAGGGCGACTCCTATAATTCACCCCTCCACTTT
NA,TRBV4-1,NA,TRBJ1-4,CASSQAPPGIREKLFF,TGCGCCAGCAGCCAAGCCCCTCCAGGGATCCGGGAAAAACTGTTTTTT
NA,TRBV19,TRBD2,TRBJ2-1,CASSIFSGPSGGLYNEQFF,TGTGCCAGTAGTATTTTTAGTGGCCCTAGCGGGGGGTTATACAATGAGCAGTTCTTC
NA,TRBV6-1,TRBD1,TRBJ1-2,CASSPGDSSNYGYTF,TGTGCCAGCAGTCCCGGGGACAGCTCTAACTATGGCTACACCTTC
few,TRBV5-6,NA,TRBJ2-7,CASSLAQTGPSIEQYF,TGTGCCAGCAGCTTGGCCCAGACAGGCCCGAGCATTGAGCAGTACTTC
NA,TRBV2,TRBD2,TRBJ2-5,CASSEMLAGLYAGETQYF,TGTGCCAGCAGTGAGATGCTAGCGGGGCTCTATGCGGGGGAGACCCAGTACTTC
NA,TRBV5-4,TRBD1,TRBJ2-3,CASSSDRVTDTQYF,TGTGCCAGCAGCTCGGACAGGGTTACAGATACGCAGTATTTT
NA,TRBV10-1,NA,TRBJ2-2,CASQDTNTGELFF,TGCGCCAGCCAGGACACGAACACCGGGGAGCTGTTTTTT
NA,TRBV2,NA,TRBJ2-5,CASTPLGLQETQYF,TGTGCCAGCACCCCGCTGGGCCTACAAGAGACCCAGTACTTC
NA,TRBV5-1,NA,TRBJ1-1,CASSPTGEMNTEAFF,TGCGCCAGCAGCCCAACGGGGGAGATGAACACTGAAGCTTTCTTT
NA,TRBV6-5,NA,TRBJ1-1,CASSYTLNTEAFF,TGTGCCAGCAGTTATACTCTGAACACTGAAGCTTTCTTT
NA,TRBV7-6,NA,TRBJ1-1,CASSGLTGGTEAFF,TGTGCCAGCAGCGGACTAACCGGGGGCACTGAAGCTTTCTTT
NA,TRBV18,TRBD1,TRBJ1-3,CASSLSGTASGNTIYF,TGTGCCAGCTCCCTTTCGGGGACAGCTTCTGGAAACACCATATATTTT
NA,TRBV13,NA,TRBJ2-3,CASRGLVDTDTQYF,TGTGCCAGCAGGGGCCTTGTTGACACAGATACGCAGTATTTT
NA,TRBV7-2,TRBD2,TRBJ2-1,CASSLMASGTLYNEQFF,TGTGCCAGCAGCTTAATGGCTAGCGGTACATTATACAATGAGCAGTTCTTC
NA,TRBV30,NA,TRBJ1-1,CAWKEQGDTEAFF,TGTGCCTGGAAAGAGCAGGGCGACACTGAAGCTTTCTTT
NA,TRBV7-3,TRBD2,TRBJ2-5,CASSPTGLAGSPPDKKTQYF,TGTGCCAGCAGCCCCACGGGACTAGCGGGATCACCCCCAGATAAAAAGACCCAGTACTTC
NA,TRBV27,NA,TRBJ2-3,CASSLTGPSTDTQYF,TGTGCCAGCAGTCTTACAGGGCCTAGCACAGATACGCAGTATTTT
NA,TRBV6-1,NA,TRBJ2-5,CASSEQTAIQETQYF,TGTGCCAGCAGTGAACAAACAGCAATACAAGAGACCCAGTACTTC
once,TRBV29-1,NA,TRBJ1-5,CSVSGGGINQPQHF,TGCAGCGTGTCGGGGGGGGGCATCAATCAGCCCCAGCATTTT
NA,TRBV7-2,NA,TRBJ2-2,CASSLGLGGELFF,TGTGCCAGCAGCTTAGGTCTCGGGGGGGAGCTGTTTTTT
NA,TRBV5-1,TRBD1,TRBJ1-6,CASSLLGQGNNSPLHF,TGCGCCAGCAGCCTACTTGGACAGGGGAATAATTCACCCCTCCACTTT
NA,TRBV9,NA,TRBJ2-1,CASSAPSDNEQFF,TGTGCCAGCAGCGCTCCCTCGGACAATGAGCAGTTCTTC
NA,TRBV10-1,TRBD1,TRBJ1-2,CANLSTRDRDGYTF,TGCGCCAACCTATCTACACGGGACAGGGATGGCTACACCTTC
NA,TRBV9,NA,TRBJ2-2,CASSPRTAYTGELFF,TGTGCCAGCAGCCCTCGGACAGCGTACACCGGGGAGCTGTTTTTT
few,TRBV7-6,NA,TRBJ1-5,CASSFNSNQPQHF,TGTGCCAGCAGCTTCAATAGCAATCAGCCCCAGCATTTT
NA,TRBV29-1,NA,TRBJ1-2,CSVEDLLIAGYTF,TGCAGCGTTGAAGATCTATTAATAGCTGGCTACACCTTC
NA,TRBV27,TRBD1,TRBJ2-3,CASSLSRDRDTDTQYF,TGTGCCAGCAGTTTAAGCCGGGACAGGGACACAGATACGCAGTATTTT
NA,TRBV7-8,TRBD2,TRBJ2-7,CASSLGEGSGGYEQYF,TGTGCCAGCAGCTTAGGAGAAGGTAGCGGGGGCTACGAGCAGTACTTC
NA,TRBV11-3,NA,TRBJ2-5,CASSSPGETQYF,TGTGCCAGCAGCTCTCCCGGGGAGACCCAGTACTTC
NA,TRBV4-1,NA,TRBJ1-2,CASSQGGGSYGYTF,TGCGCCAGCAGCCAGGGGGGGGGTAGCTATGGCTACACCTTC
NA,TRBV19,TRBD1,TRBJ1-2,CASSPTGTANYGYTF,TGTGCCAGTAGTCCCACCGGGACAGCTAACTATGGCTACACCTTC
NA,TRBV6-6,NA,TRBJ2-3,CASGDSTDTQYF,TGTGCCAGCGGAGACAGCACAGATACGCAGTATTTT
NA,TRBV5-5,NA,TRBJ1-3,CASSPVRGNTIYF,TGTGCCAGCAGTCCGGTTCGAGGAAACACCATATATTTT
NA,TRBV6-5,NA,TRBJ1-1,CASNNPRAEAFF,TGTGCCAGCAACAACCCCAGGGCTGAAGCTTTCTTT
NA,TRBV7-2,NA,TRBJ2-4,CASSLSTKGGIQYF,TGTGCCAGCAGCTTATCTACGAAAGGGGGCATTCAGTACTTC
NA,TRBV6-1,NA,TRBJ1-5,CASSPHGQSNQPQHF,TGTGCCAGCAGTCCACACGGACAGAGCAATCAGCCCCAGCATTTT
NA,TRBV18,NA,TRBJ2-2,CASSPRTDSNTGELFF,TGTGCCAGCTCACCCAGGACAGATTCCAACACCGGGGAGCTGTTTTTT